Sequencing of this TCR beta chain was carried out in a study of blood T cell repertoires in COVID-19 (dated by TCRdb to 2020 to 2022). For the wider study: Collaborator samples came from the United States, Italy and Spain and covered acute and convalescent phases of COVID-19. The prospective study material was composed of cDNA or gDNA derived from T cells, B-cell-depleted T cells, or PBMCs. Where available, HLA class I and class II types were obtained from metadata supplied by the sample provider rather than from assay-based typing. A freely available public database, intended as a resource for researchers studying the immune response to SARS-CoV-2, is where the repertoires were released. Deeply sampled blood TCRbeta repertoires from subjects exposed to, actively infected with, or recovered from COVID-19 were included in the dataset. Sample metadata almost always included a de-identified subject ID, COVID-19 status, age in years and sex. Samples came from the ongoing ImmuneRACE study (first 160 participants) plus 1,254 subjects from 6 global collaborators.

The paper's findings and limits, for the study overall: How much clinical and demographic metadata was included differed by source and by participant, and the metadata was provided uncurated.

Collaborating institutions collected whole blood in K2EDTA tubes following their own protocols. For TCRbeta analysis, collaborators shipped samples as frozen whole blood, isolated PBMCs, or DNA extracted from either of those sample types. The immunoSEQ Assay, a bias-controlled multiplex PCR, was used to amplify TCRbeta CDR3 regions from genomic DNA. The paper's processing steps were these. The number of nucleated cells in each sample was estimated by amplification of reference gene primers within the assay. To quantify the absolute abundance of each unique TCRbeta CDR3 rearrangement, sequence reads were collapsed and filtered. For each sample, productive Simpson clonality was calculated as the square root of Simpson's diversity index across productive rearrangements. Not all clones reach the TCRdb copy of this immuneACCESS table, which keeps in-frame sequences only. Checked studies attribute under half of the gap to unresolved V genes and leave the rest unexplained. V, J and clone size are taken as reported in that table, and D and trimming were inferred from the DNA itself. The sample includes 90,000 to 130,000 clones, with over 80% observed a single time. Of the sample, about 0.8% falls within the top ten clones.

With respect to this clone: Its antigen is not yet known. No qualities accompany the bases; no much larger clone lies one base away.

From V the trimming removes 6 bases and from J it removes 4 bases, while the gene matches leave 14 bases of the junction unaccounted for. For CDR1 and CDR2, the germline V gene lists SNHLY and FYNNEI. The cysteine opens and the phenylalanine closes a CDR3 of 16 amino acids. Of all the DNA, just the CDR3 is kept, 48 bases in frame from base 1. The chain employs TRBV2 and TRBJ1-1, with 7 bases matching TRBD1. This clonotype was sampled from a woman aged 70-85 years with acute or convalescent COVID-19. The sequencing sample was made of peripheral blood. The CDR3 protein: CASRAGLTGSSTEAFF. The DNA sequence is given as TGTGCCAGCAGGGCGGGCTTGACAGGGAGCAGCACTGAAGCTTTCTTT.